The 21 T cell receptor beta chains listed next were all sequenced from one sample in a study of T cell responses to AZD1222 COVID-19 vaccine. Here immunoSEQ multiplex PCR was the method, and the copy in TCRdb shows in-frame clones only, minus some. The table lists 130,000 to 150,000 clones, just over 90% of them singletons, with under 2% in the top ten. This specimen was peripheral blood, taken on day 0 of AZD1222 vaccination. These receptors came from an adult in good health.

This clone has just one count. The chain carries TRBV14 and TRBJ2-7; possibly TRBD1 for D (5 bases). Trimming took off 4 bases at V and 4 bases at J, with 11 bases between the two ends. The CDR3 has 13 amino acids. The germline V gene has CDR1 SGHDN and CDR2 FVKESK. The CDR3 loop is CASSLWTSYEQYF. CDR3 sequence (DNA): TGTGCCAGCAGCCTGTGGACATCTTACGAGCAGTACTTC.

The chain has TRBV5-4 and TRBJ1-2; 8 bases match TRBD1. With V trimmed by 0 bases and J by 10 bases, 5 bases remained unmatched. The CDR3 totals 13 residues. The germline CDR1 and CDR2 sequences are SGHNT and YYREEE (reference sequence). The CDR3 coding sequence is TGTGCCAGCAGCTTGGAGGGACAGGAGGACTACACCTTC. This gives the protein CASSLEGQEDYTF.

With regard to this clone: The junction shows a germline mismatch at one end, possibly a read error. CDR3 sequence reads: CASSIAVEQFF. The DNA for the CDR3 is TGTGCCAGCAGCATAGCGGTTGAGCAGTTCTTC. J is TRBJ2-1 and V is TRBV7-9; TRBD2 is a possible D gene (6 bases). CDR3 length: 11 amino acids. Germline loops: CDR1 SEHNR, CDR2 FQNEAQ (reference sequence).

The J gene is TRBJ2-7, the V gene TRBV15; the D is unclear. This CDR3 comprises 13 residues. V lost 1 base, J lost 3 bases, and 7 bases lay in between. Germline CDR1 and CDR2: LNHNV and YYDKDF (reference sequence). This chain's CDR3 is CATSRALYYEQYF. DNA of the CDR3: TGTGCCACCAGCAGAGCCCTTTACTACGAGCAGTACTTC.

The rearrangement links TRBV6-5 to TRBJ1-6, with D unresolved. The V gene lost 6 bases and the J gene lost 6 bases, with 12 bases spanning the gap. The germline V gene has CDR1 MNHEY and CDR2 SVGAGI. The CDR3 length is 14 residues. The CDR3 DNA reads as TGTGCCAGCAGCAACTACGGCGGTAATTCACCCCTCCACTTT. Amino acids: CASSNYGGNSPLHF.

Here the CDR3 reads CASSEEGSGGLEQFF. The CDR3 region has the DNA TGTGCCAGCAGTGAAGAGGGTAGCGGGGGCCTTGAGCAGTTCTTC. The chain recombines TRBV6-1 with TRBJ2-1; the match to TRBD2 covers 9 bases. V gave up 1 base and J gave up 9 bases; unmatched junction bases: 7. This CDR3 spans 15 amino acids. Germline V gene lookup returns CDR1 MNHNS and CDR2 SASEGT.

The rearrangement joins TRBV6-5 to TRBJ1-2; D uncertain. Germline values: CDR1 MNHEY, CDR2 SVGAGI. Trimming stripped 10 bases from V and 1 base from J, with 13 bases between. The CDR3 is made up of 13 amino acids. CDR3 residues: CATRDPVNYGYTF. CDR3 DNA sequence: TGTGCCACCCGCGATCCCGTTAACTATGGCTACACCTTC.

The rearrangement joins TRBV6-5 to TRBJ1-5, with 9 bases lining up with TRBD1. The germline CDR1 and CDR2 sequences are MNHEY and SVGAGI. J gave up 1 base and V 6 bases, and 4 bases lay outside the gene matches. The CDR3 spans 15 residues. The CDR3 sequence: CASSRDRGSNQPQHF. The CDR3 nucleotides are TGTGCCAGCAGCCGCGACAGGGGGAGCAATCAGCCCCAGCATTTT.

The chain carries TRBV18 and TRBJ1-2; D may be TRBD1 (6 bases). The length of the CDR3 is 16 residues. V dropped 3 bases and J dropped 7 bases, with 21 bases sitting between them. Germline V gene lookup returns CDR1 KGHSH and CDR2 LQKENI. CDR3 region: CASSPSGAVRSGGYTF. CDR3 DNA: TGTGCCAGCTCACCGTCAGGGGCTGTACGGTCGGGTGGCTACACCTTC.

On this clone: Other DNA sequences in this sample translate to the same CDR3. V usage is TRBV7-9 and J usage is TRBJ2-1; TRBD2 matches at 7 bases. The V and J ends lost 0 bases and 3 bases, in that order; junction bases with no gene match: 5. Looked up from germline, CDR1 is SEHNR and CDR2 is FQNEAQ (reference sequence). The CDR3 length is 16 residues. The DNA of the CDR3 is TGTGCCAGCAGCTTAGCCTTGGCGGGAGTCTACAATGAGCAGTTCTTC. It specifies CASSLALAGVYNEQFF. Variable domain in full (rest from reference TRBV7-9 and TRBJ2-1): DTGVSQNPRHKITKRGQNVTFRCDPISEHNRLYWYRQTLGQGPEFLTYFQNEAQLEKSRLLSDRFSAERPKGSFSTLEIQRTEQGDSAMYLCASSLALAGVYNEQFFGPGTRLTVL.

This chain links TRBV9 with TRBJ1-1, with 7 nucleotides matching TRBD1. The CDR3 runs to 14 residues. The trim removed 5 bases at V and 0 bases at J, leaving 4 bases unmatched. Germline V gene lookup returns CDR1 SGDLS and CDR2 YYNGEE. CDR3 sequence: CASSMTGMNTEAFF. The CDR3 coding sequence is TGTGCCAGCAGTATGACAGGGATGAACACTGAAGCTTTCTTT.

This clone was seen more than once but under ten times. V is TRBV18 and J is TRBJ2-3; no clear D gene. The CDR3 is 13 residues long. V lost 2 bases and J lost 3, with 6 bases in between. Germline-derived CDR1 and CDR2 are KGHSH and LQKENI. The CDR3 coding sequence is TGTGCCAGCTCACCAGGAAGGACAGATACGCAGTATTTT. This encodes CASSPGRTDTQYF.

The rearrangement joins TRBV7-6 to TRBJ2-3; D may be TRBD1 (6 bases). This CDR3 is built from 14 residues. Germline assignment: CDR1 SGHVS and CDR2 FNYEAQ. V dropped 3 bases and J dropped 3 bases, with 10 bases sitting between them. This CDR3 is CASSFQGLTDTQYF. Written as DNA, the CDR3 is TGTGCCAGCAGCTTCCAGGGGTTAACAGATACGCAGTATTTT.

The V and J genes are TRBV7-6 and TRBJ1-2, with 10 bases that match TRBD1. In germline, CDR1 is SGHVS, CDR2 FNYEAQ. Trimming at V came to 5 bases and at J to 6 bases, leaving 9 bases not matched to a gene. CDR3 length equals 15 residues. The CDR3 spells CASSPLTGGLDGYTF. The CDR3, as DNA: TGTGCCAGCAGCCCGCTGACAGGGGGCCTGGATGGCTACACCTTC.

V usage is TRBV5-1 and J usage is TRBJ2-2; D tentatively reads TRBD1 or TRBD2 (6 bases each). Germline V gene sequence: CDR1 SGHRS, CDR2 YFSETQ. Trimming pared 0 bases from V and 2 bases from J, leaving 11 bases between. This CDR3 is 16 amino acids long. This CDR3 reads CASSLAGGPNTGELFF. The DNA of the CDR3 is TGCGCCAGCAGCTTGGCTGGGGGGCCTAACACCGGGGAGCTGTTTTTT.

DNA for the CDR3: TGTGCCAGCAGTGAGGGGCCCCCCAGGGGCCCCTACGAGCAGTACTTC. Translating it yields CASSEGPPRGPYEQYF. The gene calls are TRBV2 and TRBJ2-7; D may be TRBD1 (6 bases). Germline V gene data show CDR1 as SNHLY and CDR2 as FYNNEI. Trimming pared 3 bases from V and 2 bases from J, leaving 17 bases between. The CDR3 length is 16 residues. The full variable domain, rest sourced from reference TRBV2 and TRBJ2-7, is EPEVTQTPSHQVTQMGQEVILRCVPISNHLYFYWYRQILGQKVEFLVSFYNNEISEKSEIFDDQFSVERPDGSNFTLKIRSTKLEDSAMYFCASSEGPPRGPYEQYFGPGTRLTVT.

CDR3: CASLGQPSGNTIYF. As DNA, the CDR3 is TGTGCCAGCCTCGGTCAGCCCTCTGGAAACACCATATATTTT. J is TRBJ1-3 and V is TRBV21-1. TRBV21-1 has pseudogene status. This CDR3 comprises 14 residues.

The genes are TRBV7-9 and TRBJ2-5; D is ambiguous. Germline CDR1 and CDR2: SEHNR and FQNEAQ (reference sequence). The CDR3 is made up of 16 amino acids. V was pared by 3 bases and J by 4 bases, with 18 bases between. The chain's CDR3 is CASSFTLAYSGETQYF. CDR3 nucleotide sequence: TGTGCCAGCAGCTTCACGTTAGCATATTCAGGAGAGACCCAGTACTTC.

The chain recombines TRBV3-1 (or the pseudogene TRBV3-2) with TRBJ1-1; 7 bases align to TRBD1. Germline V gene lookup returns CDR1 LGHDT and CDR2 YNNKEL (reference sequence). V dropped 4 bases and J dropped 6; count of bases not matched to a gene: 17. This CDR3 spans 17 amino acids. The CDR3 sequence: CASSPRFVGGGFAEAFF. DNA for the CDR3: TGTGCCAGCAGCCCCCGTTTCGTAGGGGGCGGGTTCGCTGAAGCTTTCTTT.

This chain connects TRBV5-1 to TRBJ2-3, with D unclear. There are 14 residues in the CDR3. Looked up from germline, CDR1 is SGHRS and CDR2 is YFSETQ. V lost 4 bases and J lost 9, with 18 bases in between. As DNA, the CDR3 is TGCGCCAGCAGCGTAAATCCAGACCCCGGGACGCAGTATTTT. Translating it yields CASSVNPDPGTQYF.

The V gene is TRBV27, the J gene TRBJ1-1; D gene uncertain. Germline V lookup: CDR1 MNHEY, CDR2 SMNVEV (reference sequence). With 10 bases removed from V and 1 base from J, the gap between germline ends came to 4 bases. The CDR3 totals 10 residues. CDR3 coding DNA: TGTGCCAACAAGAACACTGAAGCTTTCTTT. Translated: CANKNTEAFF.